This TCR beta chain was observed in a study of cytomegalovirus exposure and HLA in healthy donors. Broader study findings: Published work reported that the classifier diagnosed cytomegalovirus status with high specificity and sensitivity.

The sample holds a few counts of this clone. Its cognate antigen is unknown. Method: immunoSEQ multiplex PCR; TCRdb's copy keeps in-frame clones and lacks some. The repertoire holds some 190,000 clones, with about 83% as singletons. The CDR3 runs to 13 residues. The ends lost 7 bases at V and 5 bases at J; junction bases unmatched: 3. The germline V gene has CDR1 MNHNS and CDR2 SASEGT. It was the roughly 130-subject validation cohort, separate from the approximately 700-subject first cohort, to which the donors belonged. Sequences were obtained from PBMCs. The sequence derives from a woman between 18 and 30 years old in good health and CMV-seronegative. This chain connects TRBV6-1 to TRBJ1-1; 11 bases agree with TRBD1. The CDR3 loop reads CASTDRGRTEAFF. CDR3 sequence (DNA): TGTGCCAGCACGGACAGGGGGCGAACTGAAGCTTTCTTT.